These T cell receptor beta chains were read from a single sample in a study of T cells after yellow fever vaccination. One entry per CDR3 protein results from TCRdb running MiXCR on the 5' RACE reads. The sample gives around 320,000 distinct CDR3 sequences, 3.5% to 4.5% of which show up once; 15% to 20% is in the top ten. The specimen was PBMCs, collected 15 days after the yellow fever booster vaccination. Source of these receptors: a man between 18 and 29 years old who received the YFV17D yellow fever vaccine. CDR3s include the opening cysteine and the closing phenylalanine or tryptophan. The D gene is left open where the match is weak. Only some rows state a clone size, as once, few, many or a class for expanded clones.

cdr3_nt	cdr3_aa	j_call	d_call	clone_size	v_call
TGTGCCAGCAGTTACTCGAGTTGGGGGATCGACAATCAGCCCCAGCATTTT	CASSYSSWGIDNQPQHF	TRBJ1-5	.	few	TRBV6-6
TGCAGCGTTGATGGTAAGGGGGCGCTTTTAACTGAAGCTTTCTTT	CSVDGKGALLTEAFF	TRBJ1-1	TRBD1	.	TRBV29-1
TGCGCCAGCAGCTGGACAGGGGGTGAGAATTCACCCCTCCACTTT	CASSWTGGENSPLHF	TRBJ1-6	TRBD1	.	TRBV5-1
TGTGCCAGCAGCCCCGGGAACCCTGTCTTGGAGACCCAGTACTTC	CASSPGNPVLETQYF	TRBJ2-5	.	many	TRBV7-6
TGTGCCAGCAGTTTAAATGGGGCAATGAACACTGAAGCTTTCTTT	CASSLNGAMNTEAFF	TRBJ1-1	.	many	TRBV12-3/TRBV12-4
TGCGCCAGCAGCTTGGGGTTCACCGGCACTGAAGCTTTCTTT	CASSLGFTGTEAFF	TRBJ1-1	.	.	TRBV5-1
TGTGCCAGCAGACAGGGGGCGATTTCAAATCAGCCCCAGCATTTT	CASRQGAISNQPQHF	TRBJ1-5	TRBD1	.	TRBV27
TGCAGCGTTTTAGACACTGAAGCTTTCTTT	CSVLDTEAFF	TRBJ1-1	.	.	TRBV29-1
TGTGCCAGCAGCTTGTATGAGAACCTTCGGAATTCACCCCTCCACTTT	CASSLYENLRNSPLHF	TRBJ1-6	.	.	TRBV5-6
TGTGCCAGCAGCTTAACAAGGACTAGGGCCGGCAATGAGCAGTTCTTC	CASSLTRTRAGNEQFF	TRBJ2-1	TRBD2	few	TRBV7-8
TGTGCCAGCTCACGACTTAGCACAGATACGCAGTATTTT	CASSRLSTDTQYF	TRBJ2-3	.	.	TRBV18
TGTGCCAGCAGCTTAGCTAACGTGGGCAGGGCCAACGTCCTGACTTTC	CASSLANVGRANVLTF	TRBJ2-6	.	.	TRBV7-9
TGCGCCAGCAGCCAAAGTTGGCATAACAGCAATCAGCCCCAGCATTTT	CASSQSWHNSNQPQHF	TRBJ1-5	.	.	TRBV4-3
TGTGCCAGCAGCTTAGTCGGCGGGGGGGCCGGAACAGATACGCAGTATTTT	CASSLVGGGAGTDTQYF	TRBJ2-3	TRBD2	many	TRBV7-2
TGCAGCGACAGGGAGGGAGAGACCCAGTACTTC	CSDREGETQYF	TRBJ2-5	.	many	TRBV29-1
TGCGCCAGCAGCGAGACTAGCGGGGTCACCAATACGCAGTATTTT	CASSETSGVTNTQYF	TRBJ2-3	TRBD2	.	TRBV4-3
TGTGCCAGTAGGAGGAGCTCCTATAATTCACCCCTCCACTTT	CASRRSSYNSPLHF	TRBJ1-6	.	many	TRBV6-5
TGCGCCAGCAGCCATTCACGGGGGGCCTCCTACAATGAGCAGTTCTTC	CASSHSRGASYNEQFF	TRBJ2-1	.	few	TRBV4-1
TGTGCCAGCAGCTTAAGGCTGGGGATAAACACTGAAGCTTTCTTT	CASSLRLGINTEAFF	TRBJ1-1	.	many	TRBV7-6
TGTGCCAGCAGCTTAGTTAAACTAGCGGGGACCAATGAGCAGTTCTTC	CASSLVKLAGTNEQFF	TRBJ2-1	TRBD2	few	TRBV7-2
TGTGCCAGCAGCTATCAGGGTGAGCGTCAGCCCCAGCATTTT	CASSYQGERQPQHF	TRBJ1-5	.	many	TRBV2
TGCGCCAGCAGCGGAACAGGGGGAGTCGAGCAGTACTTC	CASSGTGGVEQYF	TRBJ2-7	TRBD1	many	TRBV5-1
TGTGCCAGCAGAATGGGAGGCTGGAACACTGAAGCTTTCTTT	CASRMGGWNTEAFF	TRBJ1-1	.	few	TRBV7-8
TGTGCCAGCAGTTTACGTGCCCAGGGGGGAGGCTACACCTTC	CASSLRAQGGGYTF	TRBJ1-2	TRBD1	many	TRBV12-3/TRBV12-4
TGTGCCAGCAGTTTAGTCAAGGGCGGGGAGCTGTTTTTT	CASSLVKGGELFF	TRBJ2-2	.	.	TRBV27
TGTGCCAGCAGTTTATCCGGCTACACTTTGGGCTTATACGAGCAGTACTTC	CASSLSGYTLGLYEQYF	TRBJ2-7	.	few	TRBV27
TGCAGCGTCGGCTCTAACTATGGCTACACCTTC	CSVGSNYGYTF	TRBJ1-2	.	.	TRBV29-1
TGTGCCAGCAGCGTAGGAGGGGGGGCTACTCAGACCCAGTACTTC	CASSVGGGATQTQYF	TRBJ2-5	.	many	TRBV9
TGTGCCAGCAGCCAAGAGGTCTTCAATTCACCCCTCCACTTT	CASSQEVFNSPLHF	TRBJ1-6	.	many	TRBV3-1
TGCGCCAGCAGCTTGGCCGAGGGGGCGAGCTCTGGAAACACCATATATTTT	CASSLAEGASSGNTIYF	TRBJ1-3	TRBD1	.	TRBV5-1
TGTGCCAGCAGCTTAAGCGGGGGGAACACAGATACGCAGTATTTT	CASSLSGGNTDTQYF	TRBJ2-3	TRBD2	many	TRBV7-2
TGTGCCAGCAGTACCAGGACAGGCTCCACAGATACGCAGTATTTT	CASSTRTGSTDTQYF	TRBJ2-3	TRBD1	many	TRBV6-5
TGTGCCACCAGCAGAGGATGGACTGAAGCTTTCTTT	CATSRGWTEAFF	TRBJ1-1	.	many	TRBV15
TGTGCCAGCAGGTTGCAGGGGCAAGTAGCCCAGCATTTT	CASRLQGQVAQHF	TRBJ1-5	.	.	TRBV12-3/TRBV12-4
TGTGCCAGCTCACCAGGGAACAATCAGCCCCAGCATTTT	CASSPGNNQPQHF	TRBJ1-5	.	few	TRBV18
TGTGCCAGCAGCTTAGCGGGGACACGCCACCCGGCTTTCTTT	CASSLAGTRHPAFF	TRBJ1-1	.	.	TRBV7-9
TGTGCCAGCAGCTACCCCCCGGGGACTGAGACCCAGTACTTC	CASSYPPGTETQYF	TRBJ2-5	.	.	TRBV28
TGTGCCAGCCAATCGGGGGGATTCCAAGAGACCCAGTACTTC	CASQSGGFQETQYF	TRBJ2-5	TRBD2	.	TRBV5-4
TGTGCCAGCAGCCCGATTGCGGGGGGCGCCGGCTACACCTTC	CASSPIAGGAGYTF	TRBJ1-2	.	once	TRBV5-6
TGTGCCAGCAGTGAATGGGGGGGGCTAAACACTGAAGCTTTCTTT	CASSEWGGLNTEAFF	TRBJ1-1	.	.	TRBV2
TGCGCCAGCAGCGGGACAGGGGTTGATGGGACTGAAGCTTTCTTT	CASSGTGVDGTEAFF	TRBJ1-1	TRBD1	.	TRBV5-1
TGTGCCAGCAGGCGGCAGGGGGTAGACGAGCAGTACTTC	CASRRQGVDEQYF	TRBJ2-7	TRBD1	.	TRBV6-5
TGCAGCGTTGAAGATGCGGGGACCCTAGGTACCAAAAACATTCAGTACTTC	CSVEDAGTLGTKNIQYF	TRBJ2-4	.	many	TRBV29-1
TGTGCCAGCAGCCAACTAATCCGGGACAGGGGGCGGAGGGAGCAGTACTTC	CASSQLIRDRGRREQYF	TRBJ2-7	TRBD1	few	TRBV4-2
TGTGCCAGCAGTACAACTAGCGGGGGTAGGGGACATGAGCAGTTCTTC	CASSTTSGGRGHEQFF	TRBJ2-1	TRBD2	.	TRBV28
TGTGCCAGCAGTTCCGGACAGGTTTGGAACACTGAAGCTTTCTTT	CASSSGQVWNTEAFF	TRBJ1-1	TRBD1	few	TRBV6-5